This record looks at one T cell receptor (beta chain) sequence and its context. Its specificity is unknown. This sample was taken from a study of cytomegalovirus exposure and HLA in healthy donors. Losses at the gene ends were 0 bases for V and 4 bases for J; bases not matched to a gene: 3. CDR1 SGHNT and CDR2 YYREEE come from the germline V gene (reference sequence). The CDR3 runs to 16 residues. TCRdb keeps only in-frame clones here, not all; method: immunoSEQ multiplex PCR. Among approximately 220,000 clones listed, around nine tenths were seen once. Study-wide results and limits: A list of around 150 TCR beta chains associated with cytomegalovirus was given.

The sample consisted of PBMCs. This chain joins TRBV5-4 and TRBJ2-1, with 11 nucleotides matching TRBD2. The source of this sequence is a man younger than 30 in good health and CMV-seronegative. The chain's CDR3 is CASSLDASGGYNEQFF. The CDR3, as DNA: TGTGCCAGCAGCTTGGACGCTAGCGGGGGGTACAATGAGCAGTTCTTC.